The 29 T cell receptor beta chains below all came from one sample that was sequenced in a study of control samples from healthy donors and cancer patients. This table comes from immunoSEQ multiplex PCR, and its TCRdb copy is limited to in-frame clones, with some not included. The profile shows over 120,000 clones, about nine tenths of them singletons. The sample was blood. The receptors shown here come from a man aged 25-40 years in good health.

The gene calls are TRBV11-2 and TRBJ2-2; TRBD2 agrees at 9 bases. The CDR3 covers 17 residues. J gave up 0 bases and V 2 bases, and 4 bases lay outside the gene matches. The germline gives CDR1 SGHAT, CDR2 FQNNGV. The CDR3 DNA sequence: TGTGCCAGCAGCTTAATAGCGGGGGATCCGAACACCGGGGAGCTGTTTTTT. It encodes CASSLIAGDPNTGELFF.

The gene calls are TRBV7-9 and TRBJ1-3; D perhaps matches TRBD1 (6 bases). V lost 2 bases, J lost 0 bases, and 14 bases lay in between. Germline CDR1 is SEHNR and CDR2 is FQNEAQ (reference sequence). The CDR3 spans 17 residues. The CDR3 spells CASSLKLGGSSGNTIYF. In DNA, the CDR3 is TGTGCCAGCAGCTTAAAATTGGGGGGCAGCTCTGGAAACACCATATATTTT.

This clone appeared once. The J gene is TRBJ2-1, the V gene TRBV5-6; D not resolved. The CDR3 totals 13 residues. The germline CDR1 and CDR2 sequences are SGHDT and YYEEEE. The ends were cut back, 1 base at V and 9 bases at J, with 11 bases in the middle. CDR3 in amino acids: CASSLSPAFEQFF. As DNA, the CDR3 is TGTGCCAGCAGCTTGTCCCCTGCATTTGAGCAGTTCTTC.

The chain has TRBV5-4 and TRBJ2-1; D not certain. CDR3 size: 15 residues. V gave up 0 bases and J gave up 15 bases, with 22 bases separating them. Per the germline V gene, CDR1 is SGHNT and CDR2 is YYREEE (reference sequence). This chain's CDR3 is CASSLAAGPNLGWFF. The CDR3 DNA reads TGTGCCAGCAGCTTGGCGGCCGGGCCGAACTTGGGGTGGTTCTTC.

The V gene is TRBV5-1, the J gene TRBJ1-1, with D possibly being TRBD1 (5 bases). Germline-derived CDR1 and CDR2 are SGHRS and YFSETQ. This CDR3 spans 13 amino acids. Deletions cut 1 base from V and 5 bases from J, with 9 bases between. The CDR3 loop reads CASSLLGETEAFF. CDR3 DNA sequence: TGCGCCAGCAGCTTGTTGGGGGAGACTGAAGCTTTCTTT.

The chain employs TRBV2 and TRBJ1-1; possible D gene TRBD1, 6 bases. The germline V gene encodes CDR1 SNHLY and CDR2 FYNNEI. The CDR3 has 15 residues. V was pared by 10 bases and J by 2 bases, with 20 bases between. This CDR3 is CATLSEQGSNTEAFF. CDR3 DNA sequence: TGTGCCACCCTATCAGAACAGGGTTCCAACACTGAAGCTTTCTTT.

The chain is built from TRBV5-4 and TRBJ2-7; 15 positions agree with TRBD2. Trimming cost V 3 bases and J 3 bases; bases outside gene matches: 7. The CDR3 contains 17 residues. The germline V gene has CDR1 SGHNT and CDR2 YYREEE (reference sequence). The CDR3 coding sequence is TGTGCCAGCAGCTACGGGACTAGCGGGGGGCTAAGCTACGAGCAGTACTTC. This encodes CASSYGTSGGLSYEQYF.

This chain uses TRBV12-3 or TRBV12-4 with TRBJ1-5; D remains ambiguous. The CDR3 is 13 amino acids. V lost 6 bases and J lost 5, with 11 bases in between. The CDR3, as DNA: TGTGCCAGCAGCGATGCATGGTATCAGCCCCAGCATTTT. Translated: CASSDAWYQPQHF.

The CDR3 nucleotides read TGTGCCAGCAGCTTCTTGGCCCTCTTCGTCGGTGAGCAGTTCTTC. It encodes CASSFLALFVGEQFF. The chain uses TRBV7-9 and TRBJ2-1; D uncertain. Germline V gives CDR1 SEHNR, CDR2 FQNEAQ (reference sequence). CDR3 size: 15 residues. V shed 3 bases and J shed 9 bases, with 18 bases lying between them.

The genes are TRBV30 and TRBJ1-1; D remains ambiguous. The V gene's germline CDR1 is GTSNPN and CDR2 SVGIG (reference sequence). CDR3 length: 13 residues. V was shortened by 0 bases and J by 6 bases, with 11 bases between the two germline ends. The CDR3 is CAWSVATPSEAFF. The CDR3 DNA reads TGTGCCTGGAGTGTAGCAACTCCCTCTGAAGCTTTCTTT.

V gene TRBV11-1 combines with J gene TRBJ1-6, with 9 bases fitting TRBD1. Unmatched junction bases numbered 2, after V lost 4 bases and J lost 7 bases. Germline CDR1 is SGHAT and CDR2 is FQDESV (reference sequence). This CDR3 has 14 residues. The CDR3: CASSWTGANSPLHF. CDR3 bases: TGTGCCAGCAGCTGGACAGGGGCAAATTCACCCCTCCACTTT.

CDR3 in amino acids: CASTPTSGGGRWYF. As DNA, the CDR3 is TGTGCCAGCACCCCCACTAGCGGGGGGGGTCGATGGTACTTC. The chain employs TRBV3-1 (or the pseudogene TRBV3-2) and TRBJ2-5; 13 bases line up with TRBD2. The V segment lost 7 bases and the J segment 13 bases; nucleotides outside the gene matches: 12. Looked up from germline, CDR1 is LGHDT and CDR2 is YNNKEL (reference sequence). This CDR3 spans 14 amino acids.

The V call is TRBV19, the J call TRBJ1-2; 8 bases align to TRBD1. The germline CDR1 and CDR2 sequences are LNHDA and SQIVND (reference sequence). The V and J ends lost 5 bases and 7 bases, in that order; junction bases with no gene match: 6. The CDR3 consists of 13 residues. The DNA of the CDR3 is TGTGCCAGTAGTCCAAGGACAGGGTTTGGCTACACCTTC. It specifies CASSPRTGFGYTF.

J is TRBJ2-3 and V is TRBV14, with D uncertain. The CDR3 consists of 13 residues. V was trimmed by 0 bases and J by 5 bases, leaving 6 bases between them. Germline V gives CDR1 SGHDN, CDR2 FVKESK. CDR3 sequence reads: CASSQDLRDTQYF. The DNA of the CDR3 is TGTGCCAGCAGCCAAGATCTGAGAGATACGCAGTATTTT. Based on the CDR3 plus reference TRBV14 and TRBJ2-3, the full variable domain is EAGVTQFPSHSVIEKGQTVTLRCDPISGHDNLYWYRRVMGKEIKFLLHFVKESKQDESGMPNNRFLAERTGGTYSTLKVQPAELEDSGVYFCASSQDLRDTQYFGPGTRLTVL.

The DNA for the CDR3 is TGTGCCAGCAGCCAAACAGGTGAAGCTAACTATGGCTACACCTTC. Translating gives CASSQTGEANYGYTF. V gene TRBV2 combines with J gene TRBJ1-2, with a possible D match to TRBD1 (5 bases). CDR1 is SNHLY and CDR2 is FYNNEI in the germline V gene. This CDR3 is built from 15 residues. Trimming shortened V by 6 bases and J by 0 bases, and 14 bases separated the two germline ends.

The V and J genes are TRBV6-5 and TRBJ1-1; no firm D call. The CDR3 consists of 14 residues. V lost 2 bases to trimming and J lost 3 bases, with 10 bases between them. Germline values: CDR1 MNHEY, CDR2 SVGAGI. The CDR3 nucleotides read TGTGCCAGCAGTTACGTTGAGAGCTACACTGAAGCTTTCTTT. Translating gives CASSYVESYTEAFF.

The gene calls are TRBV6-5 and TRBJ1-5; no clear D. Per the germline V gene, CDR1 is MNHEY and CDR2 is SVGAGI. The ends were cut back, 0 bases at V and 4 bases at J, with 4 bases in the middle. The CDR3 consists of 13 residues. The CDR3, as DNA: TGTGCCAGCAGTTACTCTCGGAATCAGCCCCAGCATTTT. This sequence encodes CASSYSRNQPQHF.

This chain joins TRBV7-9 and TRBJ2-7; 10 positions match TRBD2. This CDR3 contains 14 residues. The V segment lost 2 bases and the J segment 4 bases; nucleotides outside the gene matches: 2. Germline values: CDR1 SEHNR, CDR2 FQNEAQ (reference sequence). The CDR3 loop is CASSLSGGAYEQYF. CDR3 DNA sequence: TGTGCCAGCAGCTTAAGCGGGGGGGCTTACGAGCAGTACTTC.

V gene TRBV28 combines with J gene TRBJ2-2; possibly TRBD1 or TRBD2 for D (5 bases each). V was cut by 6 bases and J by 7 bases, with 21 bases left in between. From germline, CDR1 is MDHEN and CDR2 SYDVKM. This CDR3 spans 16 amino acids. Here the CDR3 DNA reads TGTGCCAGCAGGTCAGATCCGGGACCAACTATCGGGGAGCTGTTTTTT. The encoded protein is CASRSDPGPTIGELFF.

This chain links TRBV27 with TRBJ2-1, with 9 bases lining up with TRBD1. Germline loops: CDR1 MNHEY, CDR2 SMNVEV (reference sequence). CDR3 length: 14 amino acids. V dropped 4 bases and J dropped 5; count of bases not matched to a gene: 3. CDR3 nucleotides: TGTGCCAGCAGTTCGCGACAGGGGGACAATGAGCAGTTCTTC. It is translated as CASSSRQGDNEQFF.

V and J are TRBV27 and TRBJ2-3, with 14 positions matching TRBD2. This CDR3 region has 17 residues. The V segment lost 5 bases and the J segment 2 bases; nucleotides outside the gene matches: 6. Germline CDR1 and CDR2: MNHEY and SMNVEV (reference sequence). The CDR3 DNA is TGTGCCAGCAGTCCAGGGACTAGCGGGGGATACACAGATACGCAGTATTTT. It encodes CASSPGTSGGYTDTQYF.

V usage is TRBV10-3 and J usage is TRBJ1-2, with no clear D. CDR3 size: 12 residues. Trimming removed 8 bases at V and 2 bases at J, with 9 bases between. CDR1 and CDR2 from the germline V gene are ENHRY and SYGVKD. CDR3 coding DNA: TGTGCCATCGACACAGAAAACTATGGCTACACCTTC. It codes for CAIDTENYGYTF.

The genes are TRBV19 and TRBJ1-5; D is undetermined. Germline V gene data show CDR1 as LNHDA and CDR2 as SQIVND (reference sequence). This CDR3 comprises 15 residues. Trimming removed 3 bases at V and 1 base at J, with 10 bases between. CDR3 sequence: CASSIPTASNQPQHF. The CDR3 DNA follows: TGTGCCAGTAGTATCCCCACAGCGAGCAATCAGCCCCAGCATTTT. Together with reference TRBV19 and TRBJ1-5, the CDR3 gives the full variable domain: DGGITQSPKYLFRKEGQNVTLSCEQNLNHDAMYWYRQDPGQGLRLIYYSQIVNDFQKGDIAEGYSVSREKKESFPLTVTSAQKNPTAFYLCASSIPTASNQPQHFGDGTRLSIL.

The chain recombines TRBV6-1 with TRBJ1-6; TRBD1 agrees at 11 bases. The CDR3 loop spans 15 amino acids. J lost 9 bases, V lost 2 bases, and 3 bases had no gene match. Looked up from germline, CDR1 is MNHNS and CDR2 is SASEGT. Written as DNA, the CDR3 is TGTGCCAGCAGTGAAAGGGGGACAGGGGGTTCACCCCTCCACTTT. Protein product: CASSERGTGGSPLHF.

The rearrangement links TRBV28 to TRBJ1-2, with TRBD1 identical over 12 bases. V trimming: 6 bases; J trimming: 6 bases; junction bases outside the gene matches: 14. This CDR3 has 17 residues. Germline V gene lookup returns CDR1 MDHEN and CDR2 SYDVKM. DNA for the CDR3: TGTGCCAGCAGCCTAACCGGGACAGGGGGCCGAACCCATGGCTACACCTTC. Translating it yields CASSLTGTGGRTHGYTF.

This chain uses TRBV5-1 with TRBJ1-1; D call uncertain. Between the trimmed V and J ends, which lost 4 bases and 1 base, there was a span of 14 bases. This CDR3 is 15 amino acids long. The germline gives CDR1 SGHRS, CDR2 YFSETQ. This CDR3 reads CASSLAVVRNTEAFF. The CDR3 DNA is TGCGCCAGCAGCCTTGCGGTAGTAAGGAACACTGAAGCTTTCTTT.

The chain recombines TRBV30 with TRBJ1-5, with D uncertain. The germline V gene encodes CDR1 GTSNPN and CDR2 SVGIG (reference sequence). This CDR3 spans 14 amino acids. Trimming shortened V by 2 bases and J by 6 bases, and 14 bases separated the two germline ends. The CDR3 protein is CAWSLDSFGQPQHF. In nucleotides, the CDR3 is TGTGCCTGGAGTCTGGACTCTTTCGGTCAGCCCCAGCATTTT.

V and J are TRBV19 and TRBJ2-7; 9 bases agree with TRBD1. V shed 5 bases and J 5 bases; nucleotides not matched to a gene: 10. The CDR3 length is 15 residues. Germline V gene data show CDR1 as LNHDA and CDR2 as SQIVND (reference sequence). The CDR3: CASSAPDRGRHEQYF. CDR3 bases: TGTGCCAGTAGTGCCCCCGACAGGGGGAGACACGAGCAGTACTTC.

This chain joins TRBV7-2 and TRBJ2-3; 13 nucleotides line up with TRBD2. In germline, CDR1 is SGHTA, CDR2 FQGNSA. This CDR3 region has 17 residues. V dropped 5 bases and J dropped 1; count of bases not matched to a gene: 6. The CDR3 region has the DNA TGTGCCAGCAGCACCCGTGGGACTAGCGGGGGCACAGATACGCAGTATTTT. Translated: CASSTRGTSGGTDTQYF.